The sequence of this T cell receptor beta chain was determined in a study of T cell responses to AZD1222 COVID-19 vaccine. Germline loops: CDR1 LNHDA, CDR2 SQIVND (reference sequence). V lost 7 bases, J lost 4 bases, and 21 bases lay in between. The CDR3 contains 16 residues. Notes on the study in general: Per reports, nearly half of all spike-specific TCRs target regions that are unmutated in variants. Mostly white British, mostly female donors; authors suggested clonal diversity may be underestimated. The repertoires were collected only after the peak T cell response.

This clone was detected once. The antigen is undetermined. Some clones are missing from TCRdb's copy, which holds only in-frame ones; the method was immunoSEQ multiplex PCR. The table includes about 180,000 clones, around nine tenths detected once. Specimen: peripheral blood, collected 28 days after the second AZD1222 dose. This receptor was taken from an adult who received the AZD1222 COVID-19 vaccine. The rearrangement links TRBV19 to TRBJ2-3; the D gene could be TRBD1 or TRBD2 (5 bases each). CDR3 coding DNA: TGTGCCAGTACCCCCGATTCGGGGCCCCGGGCAGATACGCAGTATTTT. Its protein product is CASTPDSGPRADTQYF.